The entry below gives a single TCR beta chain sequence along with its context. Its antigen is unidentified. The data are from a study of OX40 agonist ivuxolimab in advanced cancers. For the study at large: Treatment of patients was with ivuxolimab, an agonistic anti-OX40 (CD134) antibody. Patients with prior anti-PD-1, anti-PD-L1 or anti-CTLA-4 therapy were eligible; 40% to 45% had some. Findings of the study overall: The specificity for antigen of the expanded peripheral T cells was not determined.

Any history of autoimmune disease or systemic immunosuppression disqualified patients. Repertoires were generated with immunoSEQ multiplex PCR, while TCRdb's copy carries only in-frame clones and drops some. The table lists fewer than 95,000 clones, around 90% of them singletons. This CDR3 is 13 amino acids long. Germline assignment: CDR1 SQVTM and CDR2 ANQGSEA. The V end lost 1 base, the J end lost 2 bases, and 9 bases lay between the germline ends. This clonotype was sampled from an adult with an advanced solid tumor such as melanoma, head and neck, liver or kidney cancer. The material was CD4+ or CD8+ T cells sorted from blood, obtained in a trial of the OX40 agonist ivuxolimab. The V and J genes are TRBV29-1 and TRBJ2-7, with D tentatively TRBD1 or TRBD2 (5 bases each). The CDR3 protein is CSVEAGATYEQYF. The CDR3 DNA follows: TGCAGCGTTGAAGCCGGGGCGACCTACGAGCAGTACTTC.